Below, 30 T cell receptor beta chains from the same sample are listed, as sequenced in a study of T cells after yellow fever vaccination. In TCRdb, the 5' RACE reads were re-called with MiXCR into one record per CDR3 protein. The sample carries about 260,000 distinct CDR3 sequences, around 4.9% recorded once. The sequences come from CD4+ T cells sorted from PBMCs, collected on the day of the yellow fever booster vaccination. These receptors came from a man younger than 35 who received the YFV17D yellow fever vaccine.

V is TRBV7-2 and J is TRBJ2-1, with D maybe TRBD2 (7 bases). V was cut by 4 bases and J by 7 bases, with 20 bases left in between. The CDR3 extends over 16 amino acids. Germline lookup yields CDR1 SGHTA and CDR2 FQGNSA. The CDR3 sequence is CASSSTWGGPGNEQFF. DNA for the CDR3: TGTGCCAGCAGCTCCACATGGGGGGGGCCGGGGAATGAGCAGTTCTTC. Full variable domain (outside the CDR3, taken from reference TRBV7-2 and TRBJ2-1): GAGVSQSPSNKVTEKGKDVELRCDPISGHTALYWYRQSLGQGLEFLIYFQGNSAPDKSGLPSDRFSAERTGGSVSTLTIQRTQQEDSAVYLCASSSTWGGPGNEQFFGPGTRLTVL.

This clonotype was recorded a few times. The chain is built from TRBV20-1 and TRBJ2-3, with D perhaps matching TRBD2 (6 bases). The CDR3 spans 14 residues. Looked up from germline, CDR1 is DFQATT and CDR2 is SNEGSKA (reference sequence). Trimming stripped 3 bases from V and 3 bases from J, with 13 bases between. The CDR3 DNA reads as TGCAGTGCTAGTAGGTCTGGGAGGACAGATACGCAGTATTTT. This translates into CSASRSGRTDTQYF.

The chain recombines TRBV18 with TRBJ2-5, with 7 nucleotides matching TRBD1. The CDR3 extends over 15 amino acids. Germline lookup yields CDR1 KGHSH and CDR2 LQKENI. With 5 bases clipped from V and 5 bases from J, the junction kept 11 bases outside the gene matches. CDR3 residues: CASSSRDRGRETQYF. The CDR3 region has the DNA TGTGCCAGCTCATCCCGGGACAGAGGTCGGGAGACCCAGTACTTC.

This chain uses TRBV7-9 with TRBJ1-1; D call uncertain. Trimming pared 3 bases from V and 4 bases from J, leaving 9 bases between. CDR1 is SEHNR, CDR2 FQNEAQ, per germline (reference sequence). This CDR3 region has 13 residues. CDR3 in DNA: TGTGCCAGCAGCTTGGTTGCGAGCACTGAAGCTTTCTTT. It yields the protein CASSLVASTEAFF.

This clonotype showed up many times. The V call is TRBV12-3 or TRBV12-4, the J call TRBJ2-7, with TRBD1 matching 7 bases. This CDR3 contains 14 residues. The V gene end was trimmed by 7 bases and the J gene end by 0 bases; junction bases not matched to a gene: 6. CDR3 sequence: CASKATGSSYEQYF. CDR3 sequence (DNA): TGTGCCAGCAAAGCGACAGGGAGCTCCTACGAGCAGTACTTC.

The chain carries TRBV29-1 and TRBJ2-3; TRBD1 might be the D (6 bases). The V gene's germline CDR1 is SQVTM and CDR2 ANQGSEA. V dropped 7 bases and J dropped 4 bases, with 15 bases sitting between them. There are 13 residues in the CDR3. The CDR3 sequence is CSGRSQGSDTQYF. CDR3 nucleotide sequence: TGCAGCGGGCGGTCACAGGGCTCAGATACGCAGTATTTT.

This clonotype was counted at least ten times. The chain carries TRBV7-2 and TRBJ2-5; D not certain. This CDR3 spans 11 amino acids. Germline values: CDR1 SGHTA, CDR2 FQGNSA. The V gene lost 6 bases and the J gene lost 5 bases, with 7 bases spanning the gap. DNA for the CDR3: TGTGCCAGCAGTCAAAGCGAGACCCAGTACTTC. It encodes CASSQSETQYF. Full variable domain (outside the CDR3, taken from reference TRBV7-2 and TRBJ2-5): GAGVSQSPSNKVTEKGKDVELRCDPISGHTALYWYRQSLGQGLEFLIYFQGNSAPDKSGLPSDRFSAERTGGSVSTLTIQRTQQEDSAVYLCASSQSETQYFGPGTRLLVL.

This clonotype was counted ten times or more. The genes are TRBV7-2 and TRBJ1-5; a possible D gene is TRBD1 (6 bases). CDR1 and CDR2 from the germline V gene are SGHTA and FQGNSA. The V end was cut by 5 bases, the J end by 0 bases, with 11 bases between. The CDR3 length is 15 residues. CDR3 amino acids: CASSPGHHSNQPQHF. The CDR3 DNA reads as TGTGCCAGCAGCCCGGGACACCATAGCAATCAGCCCCAGCATTTT.

This clonotype was seen many times. The genes are TRBV20-1 and TRBJ2-3; D not certain. V lost 2 bases and J lost 1, with 10 bases in between. CDR3 size: 14 residues. Germline V gene lookup returns CDR1 DFQATT and CDR2 SNEGSKA (reference sequence). The CDR3 loop reads CSARRQSGTDTQYF. DNA for the CDR3: TGCAGTGCTAGACGGCAGTCTGGCACAGATACGCAGTATTTT.

This clonotype was counted many times. The J gene is TRBJ1-2, the V gene TRBV12-3 or TRBV12-4; 8 bases are a match to TRBD1. The junction had 1 base not matched to a gene; V was cut back by 1 base and J by 3 bases. The CDR3 is made up of 14 amino acids. Here the CDR3 reads CASSLGDRHYGYTF. The CDR3 DNA follows: TGTGCCAGCAGTTTAGGGGACAGGCACTATGGCTACACCTTC.

This clonotype was counted a few times. The CDR3 sequence: CASSFGNRGFYEQYF. The CDR3 bases are TGTGCCAGCAGTTTTGGAAACAGGGGGTTCTACGAGCAGTACTTC. The V and J genes are TRBV12-3 or TRBV12-4 and TRBJ2-7; 8 bases agree with TRBD1. CDR3 length equals 15 residues. The V segment lost 3 bases and the J segment 3 bases; nucleotides outside the gene matches: 7.

V is TRBV5-1 and J is TRBJ2-5; possible D gene TRBD2, 6 bases. The CDR3 extends over 15 amino acids. Deletions cut 4 bases from V and 2 bases from J, with 15 bases between. CDR1 is SGHRS, CDR2 YFSETQ, per germline. CDR3 DNA: TGCGCCAGCAGCCTCGGGACTGGAGCACAAGAGACCCAGTACTTC. Protein sequence: CASSLGTGAQETQYF.

This clonotype appeared a few times. The V gene is TRBV10-3, the J gene TRBJ1-5; TRBD1 matches 8 bases. Trimming cost V 3 bases and J 4 bases; bases outside gene matches: 11. The CDR3 has 17 residues. CDR1 ENHRY and CDR2 SYGVKD come from the germline V gene. CDR3 in amino acids: CAISEATGTGPNQPQHF. The CDR3 DNA sequence: TGTGCCATCAGTGAAGCGACCGGGACAGGCCCTAATCAGCCCCAGCATTTT.

This clonotype was picked up a small number of times. The chain joins TRBV19 to TRBJ1-2; 10 bases line up with TRBD1. J gave up 4 bases and V 5 bases, and 7 bases lay outside the gene matches. Germline CDR1 reads LNHDA; CDR2 reads SQIVND (reference sequence). The CDR3 runs 15 residues. CDR3 sequence (DNA): TGTGCCAGTAGTCCCCGCGGACAGGGGGGCTATGGCTACACCTTC. It encodes CASSPRGQGGYGYTF.

V is TRBV20-1 and J is TRBJ2-1, with 7 bases that match TRBD2. The CDR3 totals 14 residues. V was pared by 6 bases and J by 3 bases, with 8 bases of the junction left unmatched. Per germline, CDR1 DFQATT and CDR2 SNEGSKA (reference sequence). CDR3 residues: CSAAVGGDYNEQFF. In DNA form, the CDR3 reads TGCAGTGCGGCTGTTGGGGGGGACTACAATGAGCAGTTCTTC.

This clonotype was found many times. This chain uses TRBV12-3 or TRBV12-4 with TRBJ1-5; 8 nucleotides match TRBD1. This CDR3 has 14 residues. V shed 3 bases, J shed 5 bases, and the junction held 3 bases outside the gene matches. The CDR3 DNA reads as TGTGCCAGCAGTTTCACGACAGGGGATCAGCCCCAGCATTTT. This translates into CASSFTTGDQPQHF.

In its sample, this clonotype was seen many times. The chain joins TRBV9 to TRBJ2-5; the D call may be TRBD1 or TRBD2 (6 bases each). Trimming shortened V by 0 bases and J by 5 bases, and 17 bases separated the two germline ends. Per the germline V gene, CDR1 is SGDLS and CDR2 is YYNGEE. There are 16 residues in the CDR3. Here the CDR3 reads CASSVGVGGDPETQYF. The DNA of the CDR3 is TGTGCCAGCAGCGTAGGAGTGGGGGGCGATCCGGAGACCCAGTACTTC.

This clonotype was counted ten times or more. The chain has TRBV7-2 and TRBJ2-5; tentative D call: TRBD2 (6 bases). The CDR3 totals 15 residues. CDR1 SGHTA and CDR2 FQGNSA come from the germline V gene. V was shortened by 1 base and J by 5 bases, with 14 bases between the two germline ends. In DNA, the CDR3 is TGTGCCAGCAGCTTAGGAGGGCTAGCGTGGGAGACCCAGTACTTC. Its translation: CASSLGGLAWETQYF.

This clonotype came up many times. The chain combines TRBV25-1 with TRBJ2-1, with 9 bases that match TRBD1. V gave up 2 bases and J gave up 5 bases; unmatched junction bases: 4. Per germline, CDR1 MGHDK and CDR2 SYGVNS. This CDR3 has 15 residues. The CDR3 coding sequence is TGTGCCAGCAGTGAACGGCGGACAGGGGACAATGAGCAGTTCTTC. This sequence encodes CASSERRTGDNEQFF.

This clonotype showed up just a few times. The V call is TRBV20-1, the J call TRBJ1-2, with D unclear. This CDR3 is 11 amino acids long. V gave up 1 base and J gave up 7 bases, with 7 bases separating them. Germline V gene sequence: CDR1 DFQATT, CDR2 SNEGSKA (reference sequence). The CDR3 bases are TGCAGTGCTAGAGGCGGGAGTGGCTACACCTTC. Encoded protein: CSARGGSGYTF.

This clonotype was seen a few times. The chain employs TRBV6-5 and TRBJ2-5; TRBD1 agrees at 10 bases. The CDR3 is 14 residues long. Germline values: CDR1 MNHEY, CDR2 SVGAGI. V lost 4 bases, J lost 5 bases, and 4 bases stayed unmatched. The CDR3 loop reads CASSSPGQGETQYF. Written as DNA, the CDR3 is TGTGCCAGCAGTTCTCCGGGACAGGGGGAGACCCAGTACTTC.

The genes are TRBV18 and TRBJ1-1; 7 nucleotides line up with TRBD1. Germline V gene sequence: CDR1 KGHSH, CDR2 LQKENI. This CDR3 is 16 amino acids long. The trim removed 3 bases at V and 1 base at J, leaving 8 bases unmatched. In DNA form, the CDR3 reads TGTGCCAGCTCACCCTGGACAGGCCCGTCGAACACTGAAGCTTTCTTT. Amino acid sequence: CASSPWTGPSNTEAFF.

Many counts were recorded for this clonotype. The chain joins TRBV4-3 to TRBJ1-2, with D unclear. The germline gives CDR1 LGHNA, CDR2 YSLEER. Trimming shortened V by 4 bases and J by 8 bases, and 11 bases separated the two germline ends. CDR3 length: 12 residues. The CDR3 coding sequence is TGCGCCAGCAGCCGCCGATCTGGAGGCTACACCTTC. Translation: CASSRRSGGYTF.

J is TRBJ2-3 and V is TRBV7-2; D is unresolved. The CDR3 is 16 amino acids. CDR1 is SGHTA, CDR2 FQGNSA, per germline. Deletions cut 5 bases from V and 2 bases from J, with 17 bases between. The CDR3 is CASSLDSVYSTDTQYF. As DNA, the CDR3 is TGTGCCAGCAGCCTCGATTCAGTTTACTCCACAGATACGCAGTATTTT.

Here the CDR3 DNA reads TGTGCCAGCAGCTTGGGATGGCTAGCGGGGGGGCCAGGAATCAATGAGCAGTTCTTC. This encodes CASSLGWLAGGPGINEQFF. The chain carries TRBV5-4 and TRBJ2-1; TRBD2 aligns across 12 bases. The CDR3 spans 19 residues. Germline lookup yields CDR1 SGHNT and CDR2 YYREEE (reference sequence). After removal of 0 bases from V and 6 bases from J, the junction contained 13 bases not matched to a gene.

This clonotype was observed a few times. The chain has TRBV18 and TRBJ2-5; no clear D. Germline CDR1 KGHSH, CDR2 LQKENI. The CDR3 covers 13 residues. Trimming pared 3 bases from V and 2 bases from J, leaving 7 bases between. The CDR3 bases are TGTGCCAGCTCACCGGACGGTCAAGAGACCCAGTACTTC. As protein: CASSPDGQETQYF.

At least ten counts were recorded for this clonotype. This sequence joins TRBV9 and TRBJ2-3; D is perhaps TRBD2 (6 bases). Trimming took off 6 bases at V and 5 bases at J, with 16 bases between the two ends. Germline lookup yields CDR1 SGDLS and CDR2 YYNGEE. The CDR3 runs 14 residues. The CDR3 sequence: CASNHGGFLDTQYF. CDR3 bases: TGTGCCAGCAACCACGGGGGTTTCCTAGATACGCAGTATTTT. The full variable domain, completed using reference TRBV9 and TRBJ2-3, is DSGVTQTPKHLITATGQRVTLRCSPRSGDLSVYWYQQSLDQGLQFLIQYYNGEERAKGNILERFSAQQFPDLHSELNLSSLELGDSALYFCASNHGGFLDTQYFGPGTRLTVL.

This clonotype occurred a few times. The rearrangement uses TRBV28 and TRBJ2-7; no firm D call. V lost 11 bases and J lost 2, with 16 bases in between. The CDR3 is 13 amino acids. Germline-derived CDR1 and CDR2 are MDHEN and SYDVKM. Written as DNA, the CDR3 is TGTGCCGCCGTCCAGGCTGCTACCTACGAGCAGTACTTC. Its translation is CAAVQAATYEQYF. Drawing the rest from reference TRBV28 and TRBJ2-7, the complete variable domain is DVKVTQSSRYLVKRTGEKVFLECVQDMDHENMFWYRQDPGLGLRLIYFSYDVKMKEKGDIPEGYSVSREKKERFSLILESASTNQTSMYLCAAVQAATYEQYFGPGTRLTVT.

The chain uses TRBV28 and TRBJ1-5, with a weak D call TRBD1 (6 bases). CDR3 length: 16 amino acids. CDR1 and CDR2 from the germline V gene are MDHEN and SYDVKM. The V gene lost 4 bases and the J gene lost 4 bases, with 17 bases spanning the gap. The DNA of the CDR3 is TGTGCCAGCAGTTCGACAGGCGCCCTAATTAATCAGCCCCAGCATTTT. Translation gives CASSSTGALINQPQHF.

Only a few counts were recorded for this clonotype. The chain is built from TRBV2 and TRBJ1-1, with no clear D. CDR1 is SNHLY and CDR2 is FYNNEI in the germline V gene. With 6 bases removed from V and 5 bases from J, the gap between germline ends came to 13 bases. This CDR3 region has 13 residues. The CDR3: CASREEVGTEAFF. The CDR3 nucleotides read TGTGCCAGCAGGGAGGAGGTTGGGACTGAAGCTTTCTTT.